The 13 T cell receptor beta chains below were found in one sample sequenced in a study of neurological immune-mediated disorders. MiXCR was run by TCRdb on the 5' RACE reads, yielding one entry per CDR3 protein. The repertoire has about 70,000 distinct CDR3 sequences, roughly 3.1% of them found once; the top ten carry around 5.5%. The sample consisted of PBMCs. Receptors originate from a woman aged 45-59 years with multiple sclerosis.

There are a few counts of this clonotype. This chain joins TRBV6-2 or TRBV6-3 and TRBJ2-1, with 10 bases identical to TRBD2. After removal of 2 bases from V and 3 bases from J, the junction contained 4 bases not matched to a gene. This CDR3 is 16 amino acids long. Germline V gene lookup returns CDR1 MNHEY and CDR2 SVGEGT. DNA for the CDR3: TGTGCCAGCAGTTACCGGACTAGCGGAGTCTACAATGAGCAGTTCTTC. It yields the protein CASSYRTSGVYNEQFF.

The chain links TRBV29-1 to TRBJ2-5; tentative D call: TRBD2 (6 bases). V was pared by 2 bases and J by 5 bases, with 9 bases between. CDR3 length equals 12 residues. Germline CDR1 and CDR2: SQVTM and ANQGSEA. The DNA of the CDR3 is TGCAGCGTTGAAAGGGGAGGCGAGACCCAGTACTTC. As protein: CSVERGGETQYF. The complete variable domain, with remaining parts taken from reference TRBV29-1 and TRBJ2-5, reads SAVISQKPSRDICQRGTSLTIQCQVDSQVTMMFWYRQQPGQSLTLIATANQGSEATYESGFVIDKFPISRPNLTFSTLTVSNMSPEDSSIYLCSVERGGETQYFGPGTRLLVL.

In this sample, this clonotype turned up many times. V is TRBV6-5 and J is TRBJ1-1; D remains ambiguous. Between the trimmed V and J ends, which lost 4 bases and 4 bases, there was a span of 16 bases. Germline lookup yields CDR1 MNHEY and CDR2 SVGAGI. This CDR3 is 15 amino acids long. CDR3 sequence: CASSSPLSGGTEAFF. The CDR3 DNA is TGTGCCAGCAGTTCTCCCCTATCGGGCGGCACTGAAGCTTTCTTT.

As to this clonotype: This may be a read error: a much more frequent sequence differs by one nucleotide. The rearrangement uses TRBV3-1 and TRBJ2-7, with a tentative D call TRBD1 (6 bases). The CDR3 runs to 13 residues. Germline-derived CDR1 and CDR2 are LGHDT and YNNKEL (reference sequence). Between the trimmed V and J ends, which lost 7 bases and 7 bases, there was a span of 17 bases. DNA for the CDR3: TGTGCCAGCACCCGGGCCCGGGGACAAGAGCAGTACTTC. Translation gives CASTRARGQEQYF.

In this sample, this clonotype turned up many times. The chain carries TRBV24-1 and TRBJ2-1; 9 bases are shared with TRBD1. Germline lookup yields CDR1 KGHDR and CDR2 SFDVKD. CDR3 size: 15 residues. V lost 9 bases, J lost 7 bases, and 12 bases stayed unmatched. For the CDR3, the DNA is TGTGCCACCTCCTGGGGGGGGACAGGGAGGAATGAGCAGTTCTTC. Translation gives CATSWGGTGRNEQFF.

This clonotype appeared a few times. The chain is built from TRBV18 and TRBJ1-5; D is ambiguous. The V end lost 6 bases, the J end lost 6 bases, and 3 bases lay between the germline ends. From germline, CDR1 is KGHSH and CDR2 LQKENI. The length of the CDR3 is 10 residues. The CDR3: CASSFQPQHF. The CDR3 DNA reads TGTGCCAGCTCTTTTCAGCCCCAGCATTTT.

This clonotype has ten or more counts. V gene TRBV24-1 combines with J gene TRBJ2-3; no clear D gene. The CDR3 sequence is 16 residues long. V was pared by 5 bases and J by 2 bases, with 16 bases between. CDR1 and CDR2 (germline): KGHDR, SFDVKD. The CDR3 reads CATSGTDPGPTDTQYF. CDR3 sequence (DNA): TGTGCCACCAGTGGAACCGACCCCGGCCCCACAGATACGCAGTATTTT.

This clonotype was seen many times. This sequence joins TRBV14 and TRBJ1-1, with no clear D. CDR3 length equals 15 residues. Germline CDR1 reads SGHDN; CDR2 reads FVKESK. Trimming removed 4 bases at V and 3 bases at J, with 15 bases between. The CDR3 coding sequence is TGTGCCAGCAGCCTACACCGGGCCGCAGACACTGAAGCTTTCTTT. Translation: CASSLHRAADTEAFF. Combining the CDR3 with reference TRBV14 and TRBJ1-1 gives the whole variable domain EAGVTQFPSHSVIEKGQTVTLRCDPISGHDNLYWYRRVMGKEIKFLLHFVKESKQDESGMPNNRFLAERTGGTYSTLKVQPAELEDSGVYFCASSLHRAADTEAFFGQGTRLTVV.

This clonotype was recorded at least ten times. The chain links TRBV7-6 to TRBJ1-4; maybe TRBD1 (6 bases). Germline V gives CDR1 SGHVS, CDR2 FNYEAQ. The CDR3 covers 14 residues. V was pared by 4 bases and J by 8 bases, with 14 bases between. CDR3 nucleotides: TGTGCCAGCAGCTCCAGGGTTCAGGGGGAAAAACTGTTTTTT. As protein: CASSSRVQGEKLFF. Using reference TRBV7-6 and TRBJ1-4 for the parts outside the CDR3, the full variable domain is GAGVSQSPRYKVTKRGQDVALRCDPISGHVSLYWYRQALGQGPEFLTYFNYEAQQDKSGLPNDRFSAERPEGSISTLTIQRTEQRDSAMYRCASSSRVQGEKLFFGSGTQLSVL.

Here the CDR3 reads CASSSRTGDSPLHF. Here the CDR3 DNA reads TGTGCCAGCAGCTCCCGGACAGGAGATTCACCCCTCCACTTT. The V gene is TRBV7-6, the J gene TRBJ1-6, with 7 bases identical to TRBD1. With 4 bases clipped from V and 8 bases from J, the junction kept 5 bases outside the gene matches. Germline lookup yields CDR1 SGHVS and CDR2 FNYEAQ. The CDR3 contains 14 residues.

Points on this clonotype: A read error may account for a junction end that differs from germline. V and J are TRBV12-3 or TRBV12-4 and TRBJ2-5; D is possibly TRBD1 or TRBD2 (5 bases each). The CDR3 totals 15 residues. Here the CDR3 DNA reads TGTGCCAGCAGTTGGCCGGGGACGGCTAAAGAGACCAAGTACTTC. Translation: CASSWPGTAKETKYF.

Ten or more counts support this clonotype. The rearrangement uses TRBV14 and TRBJ2-3, with D maybe TRBD1 (5 bases). CDR3 length equals 14 residues. Germline lookup yields CDR1 SGHDN and CDR2 FVKESK. Trimming stripped 2 bases from V and 0 bases from J, with 6 bases between. The CDR3 coding sequence is TGTGCCAGCAGCCAACGACAGAGCACAGATACGCAGTATTTT. Protein: CASSQRQSTDTQYF. The full variable domain, rest sourced from reference TRBV14 and TRBJ2-3, is EAGVTQFPSHSVIEKGQTVTLRCDPISGHDNLYWYRRVMGKEIKFLLHFVKESKQDESGMPNNRFLAERTGGTYSTLKVQPAELEDSGVYFCASSQRQSTDTQYFGPGTRLTVL.

This clonotype was counted ten times or more. V usage is TRBV5-1 and J usage is TRBJ2-7; weak D call: TRBD2 (6 bases). CDR3 length: 12 amino acids. Per the germline V gene, CDR1 is SGHRS and CDR2 is YFSETQ. V was shortened by 4 bases and J by 5 bases, with 10 bases between the two germline ends. The CDR3 spells CASSEGLHEQYF. The DNA of the CDR3 is TGCGCCAGCAGCGAGGGACTTCACGAGCAGTACTTC. Looking up the rest from reference TRBV5-1 and TRBJ2-7 gives the full variable domain: KAGVTQTPRYLIKTRGQQVTLSCSPISGHRSVSWYQQTPGQGLQFLFEYFSETQRNKGNFPGRFSGRQFSNSRSEMNVSTLELGDSALYLCASSEGLHEQYFGPGTRLTVT.